This TCR beta chain was sequenced for a study of glioma-infiltrating T cells after dendritic cell vaccination. Study overall: Glioblastoma patients came from Phase I and II dendritic cell vaccination trials.

As for time point: after dendritic cell vaccination, including at tumor progression/relapse. PBMC were collected before vaccination, two weeks after the third vaccination, and at progression. This CDR3 contains 16 residues. Germline CDR1 and CDR2: PRHDT and FYEKMQ (reference sequence). Trimming took 0 bases from V and 0 from J, leaving 9 bases between them. Libraries were prepared by immunoSEQ multiplex PCR; TCRdb keeps only in-frame clonotypes and omits some of them. Of tens of thousands of clones listed, roughly 84% are singletons. The receptor was derived from a human donor with glioblastoma. The material sequenced was blood, taken after dendritic cell vaccination. The V gene is TRBV13, the J gene TRBJ2-4; D call uncertain. The CDR3 bases are TGTGCCAGCAGCTTAGGTGCCCGGGTAGCCAAAAACATTCAGTACTTC. This gives the protein CASSLGARVAKNIQYF.